This T cell receptor beta chain was sequenced for a study of blood T cell repertoires in COVID-19. On the study more broadly: Sources were T cells, B-cell-depleted T cells, or PBMCs; the material itself was cDNA or gDNA.

Looked up from germline, CDR1 is MDHEN and CDR2 is SYDVKM. V shed 6 bases, J shed 2 bases, and the junction held 4 bases outside the gene matches. The CDR3 contains 14 residues. Sequenced by immunoSEQ multiplex PCR; TCRdb stores in-frame clones only, minus some. The sample holds a few hundred thousand clones, approximately 86% seen once. The chain recombines TRBV28 with TRBJ1-5, with 7 bases fitting TRBD1. The TCR was taken from a woman aged 40 to 49 with acute COVID-19. Material for sequencing was PBMCs or T cells enriched from blood (not recorded which). CDR3 sequence (DNA): TGTGCCAGCAGAAATACAGGGGGCAATCAGCCCCAGCATTTT. It yields the protein CASRNTGGNQPQHF.